Below are 20 T cell receptor beta chains sequenced from a single sample in a study of T cells in localized non-small cell lung cancer. The assay was immunoSEQ multiplex PCR, and TCRdb's table has in-frame clones only and misses some. The sample contains a few thousand clones, around a third of which appear only once. The sequencing here drew on lung tumor tissue, taken before any cancer treatment. Receptors were obtained from a man aged 40 to 70 with stage II squamous cell lung carcinoma.

This clone was detected only a few times. The chain carries TRBV11-3 and TRBJ2-5, with D unclear. The CDR3 runs 15 residues. Trimming left V 4 bases short and J 2 bases short, with 14 bases between. CDR1 and CDR2 (germline): SGHNT, YENEEA. In DNA form, the CDR3 reads TGTGCCAGCAGCTCGTCGCAGGTTGTACAAGAGACCCAGTACTTC. As protein: CASSSSQVVQETQYF.

This clone is classed as hyperexpanded. The rearrangement joins TRBV15 to TRBJ2-1; 11 positions agree with TRBD2. Trimming removed 0 bases from V and 6 bases from J; junction bases left unmatched: 7. CDR1 and CDR2 (germline): LNHNV, YYDKDF (reference sequence). This CDR3 has 17 residues. The CDR3 reads CATSRDSGGAETNEQFF. In DNA, the CDR3 is TGTGCCACCAGCAGAGATAGCGGGGGGGCCGAAACCAATGAGCAGTTCTTC.

The chain recombines TRBV29-1 with TRBJ2-3; D is perhaps TRBD2 (7 bases). Germline-derived CDR1 and CDR2 are SQVTM and ANQGSEA. The CDR3 contains 14 residues. Trimming took 6 bases from V and 3 from J, leaving 16 bases between them. The DNA of the CDR3 is TGCAGCGTAGAGGGAGGGGGGTGGACAGATACGCAGTATTTT. Amino acids: CSVEGGGWTDTQYF.

In its sample, this clone ranks as large (0.1 to 1%). The rearrangement joins TRBV6-8 to TRBJ2-7, with TRBD2 matching 11 bases. Germline V gene data show CDR1 as MNHGY and CDR2 as SAAAGT. CDR3 length: 15 residues. V trimming: 2 bases; J trimming: 2 bases; junction bases outside the gene matches: 2. CDR3 nucleotide sequence: TGTGCCAGCAGTTACAGACTAGCGGGACCCTACGAGCAGTACTTC. Protein sequence: CASSYRLAGPYEQYF.

This clone was detected only a few times. This chain uses TRBV11-3 with TRBJ1-6; no firm D call. V was trimmed by 0 bases and J by 9 bases, leaving 12 bases between them. CDR3 length: 15 amino acids. The germline gives CDR1 SGHNT, CDR2 YENEEA. In DNA form, the CDR3 reads TGTGCCAGCAGCTTAGATAACAATCCGGGTTCACCCCTCCACTTT. Translating it yields CASSLDNNPGSPLHF.

This sequence joins TRBV19 and TRBJ2-5; 13 nucleotides line up with TRBD2. With 4 bases clipped from V and 1 base from J, the junction kept 6 bases outside the gene matches. Per germline, CDR1 LNHDA and CDR2 SQIVND (reference sequence). This CDR3 contains 17 residues. As DNA, the CDR3 is TGTGCCAGTAGTACCGGGACTAGCGGGGTATTCCAAGAGACCCAGTACTTC. Encoded protein: CASSTGTSGVFQETQYF.

The V gene is TRBV11-3, the J gene TRBJ2-1; D may be TRBD1 or TRBD2 (6 bases each). Germline CDR1 is SGHNT and CDR2 is YENEEA. The CDR3 consists of 17 residues. Trimming took off 5 bases at V and 8 bases at J, with 25 bases between the two ends. The CDR3: CASSRGLGTNRRDEQFF. Written as DNA, the CDR3 is TGTGCCAGCAGCCGAGGGCTCGGGACAAATCGGAGGGATGAGCAGTTCTTC.

The chain joins TRBV30 to TRBJ1-2; 11 bases match TRBD1. This CDR3 has 12 amino acids. The V and J ends lost 5 bases and 8 bases, in that order; junction bases with no gene match: 4. Germline loops: CDR1 GTSNPN, CDR2 SVGIG (reference sequence). This chain's CDR3 is CAWGQGAGGYTF. CDR3 in DNA: TGTGCCTGGGGACAGGGGGCGGGAGGCTACACCTTC.

V is TRBV30 and J is TRBJ2-3, with D uncertain. CDR1 is GTSNPN and CDR2 is SVGIG in the germline V gene (reference sequence). The CDR3 loop spans 11 amino acids. The V and J ends lost 4 bases and 3 bases respectively, with 5 bases between them. CDR3 bases: TGTGCCTGGAAACAGACAGATACGCAGTATTTT. Protein product: CAWKQTDTQYF. Full variable domain (outside the CDR3, taken from reference TRBV30 and TRBJ2-3): SQTIHQWPATLVQPVGSPLSLECTVEGTSNPNLYWYRQAAGRGLQLLFYSVGIGQISSEVPQNLSASRPQDRQFILSSKKLLLSDSGFYLCAWKQTDTQYFGPGTRLTVL.

The DNA of the CDR3 is TGTGCCAGCAGCGTGGAATCCGGGACAACCTACGAGCAGTACTTC. It specifies CASSVESGTTYEQYF. The chain links TRBV9 to TRBJ2-7, with a weak D call TRBD1 (6 bases). This CDR3 contains 15 residues. Between the trimmed V and J ends, which lost 2 bases and 2 bases, there was a span of 14 bases. Germline CDR1 SGDLS, CDR2 YYNGEE.

In its sample, this clone was seen a few times. The chain combines TRBV11-3 with TRBJ2-1; tentative D call: TRBD1 (7 bases). Looked up from germline, CDR1 is SGHNT and CDR2 is YENEEA. Trimming removed 5 bases from V and 1 base from J, with 15 bases in between. The CDR3 covers 16 residues. CDR3 region: CASSGGTAGSYNEQFF. CDR3 DNA sequence: TGTGCCAGCAGCGGAGGGACAGCTGGGTCCTACAATGAGCAGTTCTTC.

This clone was counted once. The chain uses TRBV7-7 and TRBJ2-5; 8 nucleotides align to TRBD1. V was pared by 8 bases and J by 5 bases, with 10 bases of the junction left unmatched. The CDR3 sequence is 14 residues long. Germline V CDR1 and CDR2: SSHAT, FNYEAQ (reference sequence). The CDR3, as DNA: TGTGCCAGCGGGGGGACAGGTAGAGGGGAGACCCAGTACTTC. Amino acid sequence: CASGGTGRGETQYF.

CDR3 DNA: TGCGCCAGCAGCTTGTTAGTACACCCGGGACAGGGGGCCGTCGATGAGCAGTTCTTC. Its translation is CASSLLVHPGQGAVDEQFF. The rearrangement links TRBV5-1 to TRBJ2-1; 12 positions agree with TRBD1. Germline V lookup: CDR1 SGHRS, CDR2 YFSETQ. The CDR3 covers 19 residues. V lost 1 base to trimming and J lost 8 bases; unmatched junction nucleotides: 16.

This clone was seen more than once but under ten times. The chain recombines TRBV6-8 with TRBJ1-3, with D possibly being TRBD1 (6 bases). V shed 7 bases and J shed 0 bases, with 13 bases lying between them. The CDR3 has 15 amino acids. Germline V gene data show CDR1 as MNHGY and CDR2 as SAAAGT. The CDR3 sequence: CASKEQGGSGNTIYF. CDR3 DNA sequence: TGTGCCAGCAAGGAGCAAGGGGGCTCTGGAAACACCATATATTTT.

The rearrangement uses TRBV11-3 and TRBJ1-4, with unresolved D. The V gene lost 1 base and the J gene lost 3 bases, with 12 bases spanning the gap. The CDR3 contains 16 residues. CDR1 SGHNT and CDR2 YENEEA come from the germline V gene. For the CDR3, the DNA is TGTGCCAGCAGCTTAGGAGGTGGCGGACCTAATGAAAAACTGTTTTTT. Amino acids: CASSLGGGGPNEKLFF.

The V gene is TRBV6-8, the J gene TRBJ2-7; D is ambiguous. From germline, CDR1 is MNHGY and CDR2 SAAAGT. This CDR3 has 13 residues. With 8 bases removed from V and 5 bases from J, the gap between germline ends came to 16 bases. In DNA, the CDR3 is TGTGCCAGCGCTAGTACTCCTGCGAACGAGCAGTACTTC. The encoded protein is CASASTPANEQYF.

This clone has just a few counts. The chain is built from TRBV6-8 and TRBJ1-5; D may be TRBD1 (6 bases). The V gene's germline CDR1 is MNHGY and CDR2 SAAAGT. The CDR3 consists of 15 residues. V gave up 6 bases and J gave up 1 base, with 13 bases separating them. The CDR3 sequence: CASRRKGESNQPQHF. CDR3 bases: TGTGCCAGCAGGAGGAAGGGGGAAAGCAATCAGCCCCAGCATTTT.

This clone ranks as medium-sized. J is TRBJ1-5 and V is TRBV10-3; D unclear. CDR1 and CDR2 (germline): ENHRY, SYGVKD. This CDR3 region has 15 residues. The ends were cut back, 2 bases at V and 3 bases at J, with 11 bases in the middle. The CDR3 spells CAISEVWVDNQPQHF. In nucleotides, the CDR3 is TGTGCCATCAGTGAGGTATGGGTGGACAATCAGCCCCAGCATTTT.

A few counts support this clone. No DNA is shown, since the ends of the CDR3 on it are uncertain; the CDR3 is the one TCRdb lists. The J gene is TRBJ1-1, the V gene TRBV5-2. TRBV5-2 is given as a pseudogene. The CDR3 contains 13 residues when both ends are counted. The CDR3 loop is CAGNWGGGTEAFF.

This clone was detected a few times. V gene TRBV9 combines with J gene TRBJ2-6, with D uncertain. Trimming left V 4 bases short and J 0 bases short, with 11 bases between. This CDR3 contains 16 residues. Germline V gene data show CDR1 as SGDLS and CDR2 as YYNGEE. CDR3 residues: CASSFSSGSGANVLTF. The CDR3 DNA is TGTGCCAGCAGCTTTTCGTCCGGCTCTGGGGCCAACGTCCTGACTTTC.